The 17 T cell receptor beta chains below were found in one sample sequenced in a study of CD8 T cell repertoires and HIV-1 epitope variants (dated by TCRdb to 2020 to 2021). What these receptors recognize is not known. Libraries came from the immunoSEQ multiplex PCR assay. What TCRdb holds here is the immuneACCESS table cut down to in-frame rearrangements. Part of the clones is not present; checked against another copy, under half of the missing clones reflect an unresolved V gene, and the others are unexplained. The sample table holds 5,600 or so clones, of which 50% to 75% were seen once. Clones ranked in the top ten supply 40% to 55% of the sample. Sample: cultured CD8+ T cells derived from PBMCs. Receptors were obtained from a male donor with HIV.

The chain couples TRBV7-2 to TRBJ2-4; 13 nucleotides align to TRBD2. The germline gives CDR1 SGHTA, CDR2 FQGNSA. V gave up 3 bases and J gave up 7 bases; unmatched junction bases: 9. The CDR3 is made up of 17 amino acids. This CDR3 is CASSLPGLAGSGNIQYF. CDR3 bases: TGTGCCAGCAGCTTGCCGGGACTAGCGGGATCGGGGAACATTCAGTACTTC. Drawing the rest from reference TRBV7-2 and TRBJ2-4, the complete variable domain is GAGVSQSPSNKVTEKGKDVELRCDPISGHTALYWYRQSLGQGLEFLIYFQGNSAPDKSGLPSDRFSAERTGGSVSTLTIQRTQQEDSAVYLCASSLPGLAGSGNIQYFGAGTRLSVL.

The chain has TRBV5-6 and TRBJ2-5; 9 bases agree with TRBD1. The CDR3 has 15 residues. Losses at the gene ends were 4 bases for V and 5 bases for J; bases not matched to a gene: 9. Germline V gene lookup returns CDR1 SGHDT and CDR2 YYEEEE. The CDR3 loop is CASSPSTGGWETQYF. CDR3 nucleotides: TGTGCCAGCAGCCCGTCCACAGGGGGCTGGGAGACCCAGTACTTC.

This chain uses TRBV5-4 with TRBJ1-6, with D unclear. Germline lookup yields CDR1 SGHNT and CDR2 YYREEE (reference sequence). Trimming took 0 bases from V and 7 from J, leaving 14 bases between them. The CDR3 is 16 residues long. CDR3 in DNA: TGTGCCAGCAGCTTGGATCGGCCGGTCCGGAATTCACCCCTCCACTTT. It yields the protein CASSLDRPVRNSPLHF.

This rearrangement joins TRBV7-9 to TRBJ1-1; a possible D gene is TRBD1 (6 bases). CDR1 and CDR2 from the germline V gene are SEHNR and FQNEAQ (reference sequence). CDR3 length: 19 amino acids. V was shortened by 1 base and J by 1 base, with 22 bases between the two germline ends. CDR3 loop: CASSLDHFLTGPTNTEAFF. As DNA, the CDR3 is TGTGCCAGCAGCTTAGATCACTTTTTAACAGGGCCAACGAACACTGAAGCTTTCTTT.

This clone has just one count. V gene TRBV6-5 combines with J gene TRBJ2-6; D call uncertain. The CDR3 contains 15 residues. Germline CDR1 MNHEY, CDR2 SVGAGI. V lost 0 bases, J lost 0 bases, and 3 bases lay in between. In DNA, the CDR3 is TGTGCCAGCAGTTACTCCTTCTCTGGGGCCAACGTCCTGACTTTC. The encoded protein is CASSYSFSGANVLTF.

The chain carries TRBV30 and TRBJ2-1; possibly TRBD2 for D (7 bases). V was shortened by 3 bases and J by 1 base, with 19 bases between the two germline ends. The germline V gene encodes CDR1 GTSNPN and CDR2 SVGIG (reference sequence). The CDR3 runs 17 residues. The CDR3 sequence is CAWRPEGGAGSYNEQFF. The CDR3 coding sequence is TGTGCCTGGAGACCAGAGGGGGGGGCCGGGTCCTACAATGAGCAGTTCTTC.

This clone was seen only a few times. The V and J genes are TRBV6-1 and TRBJ2-7; D call uncertain. Germline assignment: CDR1 MNHNS and CDR2 SASEGT. This CDR3 region has 13 residues. V was trimmed by 6 bases and J by 7 bases, leaving 16 bases between them. The DNA of the CDR3 is TGTGCCAGCAGCTTCTCGACGGAAGATGAGCAGTACTTC. The encoded protein is CASSFSTEDEQYF.

The V call is TRBV7-6, the J call TRBJ1-3; D is perhaps TRBD1 (6 bases). The V end lost 1 base, the J end lost 1 base, and 14 bases lay between the germline ends. The germline V gene encodes CDR1 SGHVS and CDR2 FNYEAQ. The CDR3 is made up of 17 amino acids. Written as DNA, the CDR3 is TGTGCCAGCAGCTTAGGGGGGCAGGGGACATCTGGAAACACCATATATTTT. Translated, it gives CASSLGGQGTSGNTIYF.

The chain employs TRBV10-3 and TRBJ2-2; 10 nucleotides align to TRBD2. From germline, CDR1 is ENHRY and CDR2 SYGVKD. The CDR3 spans 15 residues. The V gene end was trimmed by 3 bases and the J gene end by 7 bases; junction bases not matched to a gene: 5. CDR3 coding DNA: TGTGCCATCAGTGAACCGACTAGCGGGCTCGGGGAGCTGTTTTTT. The encoded protein is CAISEPTSGLGELFF.

This clone is a singleton in its sample. The CDR3 loop reads CASSASYEQYF. CDR3 DNA: TGTGCCAGCAGCGCTTCCTACGAGCAGTACTTC. The chain combines TRBV11-2 with TRBJ2-5; D ambiguous. Judging by the DNA end, TRBJ2-7 fits better; the J call may be wrong. CDR1 SGHAT and CDR2 FQNNGV come from the germline V gene. The CDR3 is 11 amino acids.

V gene TRBV6-5 combines with J gene TRBJ2-7; 9 bases align to TRBD1. CDR1 and CDR2 (germline): MNHEY, SVGAGI. The V segment lost 4 bases and the J segment 5 bases; nucleotides outside the gene matches: 12. The CDR3 spans 16 residues. CDR3 nucleotides: TGTGCCAGCAGTTTTAACCCCCGGGACAGGGTGGACGAGCAGTACTTC. The encoded protein is CASSFNPRDRVDEQYF.

The chain carries TRBV19 and TRBJ1-5, with 7 positions matching TRBD1. The CDR3 covers 14 residues. The junction had 5 bases not matched to a gene; V was cut back by 3 bases and J by 6 bases. Germline V CDR1 and CDR2: LNHDA, SQIVND (reference sequence). CDR3 DNA sequence: TGTGCCAGTAGTATTAACCAGGGGGGTCAGCCCCAGCATTTT. Its protein is CASSINQGGQPQHF.

The rearrangement links TRBV27 to TRBJ2-1; D not certain. Germline V CDR1 and CDR2: MNHEY, SMNVEV (reference sequence). The CDR3 is 13 residues long. Trimming shortened V by 3 bases and J by 10 bases, and 13 bases separated the two germline ends. The CDR3 protein is CASSFRKVGEQFF. DNA of the CDR3: TGTGCCAGCAGTTTTCGGAAGGTTGGGGAGCAGTTCTTC.

This clone was seen once. The chain employs TRBV6-4 and TRBJ1-2; 8 bases fit TRBD1. V was clipped by 6 bases and J by 4 bases; unmatched bases: 13. Per germline, CDR1 MRHNA and CDR2 SNTAGT. This CDR3 comprises 16 residues. The CDR3 sequence is CASREDRAGHGYGYTF. The CDR3 DNA is TGTGCCAGCAGAGAGGACAGGGCCGGGCATGGCTATGGCTACACCTTC.

This sequence joins TRBV27 and TRBJ2-7; D is undetermined. The CDR3 sequence is 13 residues long. The V end lost 2 bases, the J end lost 0 bases, and 5 bases lay between the germline ends. CDR1 MNHEY and CDR2 SMNVEV come from the germline V gene (reference sequence). The CDR3 sequence is CASSLTSSYEQYF. The CDR3 DNA follows: TGTGCCAGCAGTTTAACGTCCTCCTACGAGCAGTACTTC.

The chain joins TRBV6-5 to TRBJ1-5; D ambiguous. Germline V gene sequence: CDR1 MNHEY, CDR2 SVGAGI. This CDR3 is built from 13 residues. Trimming took off 2 bases at V and 1 base at J, with 3 bases between the two ends. The CDR3 loop reads CASSYLSNQPQHF. DNA for the CDR3: TGTGCCAGCAGTTACCTGAGCAATCAGCCCCAGCATTTT.

This clone turned up a few times. The CDR3 here is CASSSQQGREDYGYTF. CDR3 nucleotide sequence: TGTGCCAGCAGCTCCCAACAGGGGCGCGAAGACTATGGCTACACCTTC. The chain links TRBV7-9 to TRBJ1-2, with 7 bases matching TRBD1. This CDR3 contains 16 residues. In germline, CDR1 is SEHNR, CDR2 FQNEAQ (reference sequence). Unmatched junction bases numbered 11, after V lost 4 bases and J lost 3 bases.